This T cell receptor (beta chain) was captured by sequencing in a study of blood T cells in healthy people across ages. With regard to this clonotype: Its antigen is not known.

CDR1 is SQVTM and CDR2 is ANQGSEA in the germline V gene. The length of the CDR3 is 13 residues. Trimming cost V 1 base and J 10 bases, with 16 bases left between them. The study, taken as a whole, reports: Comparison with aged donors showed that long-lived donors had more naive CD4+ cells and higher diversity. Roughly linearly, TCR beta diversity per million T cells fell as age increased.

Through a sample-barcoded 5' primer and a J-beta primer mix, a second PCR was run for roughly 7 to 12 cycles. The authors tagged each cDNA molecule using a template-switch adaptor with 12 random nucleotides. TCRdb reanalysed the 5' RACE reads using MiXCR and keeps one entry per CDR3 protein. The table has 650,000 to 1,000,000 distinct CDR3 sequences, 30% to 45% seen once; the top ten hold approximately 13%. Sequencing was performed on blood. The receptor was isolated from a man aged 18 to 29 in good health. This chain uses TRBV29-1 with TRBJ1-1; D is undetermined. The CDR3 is CSVEGVLSGGAFF. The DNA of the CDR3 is TGCAGCGTTGAAGGGGTTCTTTCCGGTGGAGCTTTCTTT.